These 29 T cell receptor beta chains originate from one sample sequenced in a study of shared clonotypes between healthy human individuals. Using immunoSEQ multiplex PCR, the repertoire was profiled, and TCRdb retains in-frame clones only, with some absent. The sample holds 800,000 or so clones; around 96% are singletons and the top ten take approximately 0.2%. Positively selected for CCR7, the CD45RO-negative cells used as naive CD8 cells excluded terminally differentiated effector memory CD45RA+ cells. Sequences were obtained from naive CD8+ T cells sorted from blood. These receptors originate from a man aged 25 to 45 in good health.

The chain links TRBV13 to TRBJ2-7; 7 bases align to TRBD2. With 6 bases clipped from V and 2 bases from J, the junction kept 7 bases outside the gene matches. The germline V gene has CDR1 PRHDT and CDR2 FYEKMQ (reference sequence). The CDR3 has 14 residues. Written as DNA, the CDR3 is TGTGCCAGCAGTTTCCGGGGGAGGGCCTACGAGCAGTACTTC. It translates to CASSFRGRAYEQYF.

This chain joins TRBV23-1 and TRBJ1-5; 9 nucleotides line up with TRBD1. TRBV23-1 is annotated as an ORF whose role is uncertain. The CDR3 covers 17 residues. V lost 8 bases to trimming and J lost 2 bases; unmatched junction nucleotides: 13. CDR3 DNA: TGCGCCAGCTCCGGTAAGGCCAGGGACAGGGGCAATCAGCCCCAGCATTTT. Its translation: CASSGKARDRGNQPQHF.

The rearrangement links TRBV25-1 to TRBJ1-2; D gene unclear. Trimming stripped 3 bases from V and 7 bases from J, with 6 bases between. Germline V CDR1 and CDR2: MGHDK, SYGVNS. The CDR3 length is 11 residues. The CDR3 DNA is TGTGCCAGCAGTGAGGCCGGTGGCTACACCTTC. Translated, it gives CASSEAGGYTF.

The chain couples TRBV9 to TRBJ1-2; 7 bases fit TRBD1. CDR3 length equals 11 residues. The junction had 4 bases not matched to a gene; V was cut back by 8 bases and J by 6 bases. Germline V lookup: CDR1 SGDLS, CDR2 YYNGEE. CDR3 residues: CASLGTDGYTF. As DNA, the CDR3 is TGTGCCAGTCTTGGGACAGATGGCTACACCTTC.

The chain recombines TRBV6-1 with TRBJ1-5, with D maybe TRBD1 (5 bases). The CDR3 totals 15 residues. Germline lookup yields CDR1 MNHNS and CDR2 SASEGT. V lost 8 bases to trimming and J lost 6 bases, with 20 bases between them. CDR3 nucleotide sequence: TGTGCCAGCGAGGAACAGGTCCGCGGCGGTCAGCCCCAGCATTTT. Protein product: CASEEQVRGGQPQHF.

Here the CDR3 reads CASRISETQYF. CDR3 sequence (DNA): TGCGCCAGCAGGATTTCAGAGACCCAGTACTTC. V gene TRBV5-1 combines with J gene TRBJ2-5; D gene ambiguous. The germline V gene has CDR1 SGHRS and CDR2 YFSETQ. V was trimmed by 5 bases and J by 4 bases, leaving 6 bases between them. This CDR3 has 11 amino acids.

This clone was seen a single time. This chain joins TRBV2 and TRBJ1-2; D not resolved. V was cut by 10 bases and J by 3 bases, with 0 bases left in between. Germline loops: CDR1 SNHLY, CDR2 FYNNEI. This CDR3 has 8 residues. The DNA for the CDR3 is TGTGCCAACTATGGCTACACCTTC. Amino acid sequence: CANYGYTF.

The chain recombines TRBV29-1 with TRBJ2-2; the D gene is possibly TRBD2 (6 bases). Germline CDR1 and CDR2: SQVTM and ANQGSEA. Trimming left V 7 bases short and J 10 bases short, with 13 bases between. The CDR3 runs to 11 residues. CDR3 protein: CSAGGRMELFF. The CDR3 DNA is TGCAGCGCCGGGGGTAGGATGGAGCTGTTTTTT.

V usage is TRBV7-9 and J usage is TRBJ1-4; D is uncertain. Germline CDR1 reads SEHNR; CDR2 reads FQNEAQ (reference sequence). With 3 bases removed from V and 8 bases from J, the gap between germline ends came to 10 bases. This CDR3 comprises 13 residues. Here the CDR3 reads CASSFALGEKLFF. The CDR3 DNA reads TGTGCCAGCAGCTTCGCTCTGGGGGAAAAACTGTTTTTT.

The genes are TRBV6-6 and TRBJ2-5; TRBD1 is a possible D gene (6 bases). The CDR3 extends over 15 amino acids. V shed 4 bases and J shed 3 bases, with 15 bases lying between them. Germline loops: CDR1 MNHNY, CDR2 SVGAGI (reference sequence). CDR3 bases: TGTGCCAGCAGTTCCTACACAGGGAAGAAAGAGACCCAGTACTTC. Translation: CASSSYTGKKETQYF.

CDR3 bases: TGCGCCAGCAGCCAAGCCAGGCTGAGGGAGCAGTACTTC. Amino acids: CASSQARLREQYF. V is TRBV4-1 and J is TRBJ2-7; D not resolved. The V and J ends lost 1 base and 7 bases respectively, with 11 bases between them. The germline gives CDR1 MGHRA, CDR2 YSYEKL. The CDR3 totals 13 residues.

The V call is TRBV4-1, the J call TRBJ2-5, with 7 positions matching TRBD1. V gave up 4 bases and J gave up 3 bases; unmatched junction bases: 11. CDR3 length: 16 residues. Germline CDR1 is MGHRA and CDR2 is YSYEKL. The CDR3 loop reads CASSLQPGTAKETQYF. The DNA of the CDR3 is TGCGCCAGCAGCCTGCAACCGGGGACAGCCAAAGAGACCCAGTACTTC.

This chain joins TRBV4-1 and TRBJ2-3; D unclear. The germline V and J ends were trimmed by 0 bases and 4 bases, with 8 bases remaining between them. Germline loops: CDR1 MGHRA, CDR2 YSYEKL. CDR3 length: 14 residues. CDR3 loop: CASSQEVLADTQYF. CDR3 nucleotide sequence: TGCGCCAGCAGCCAAGAGGTGTTAGCAGATACGCAGTATTTT.

V gene TRBV19 combines with J gene TRBJ2-7, with D tentatively TRBD1 (5 bases). Germline CDR1 and CDR2: LNHDA and SQIVND (reference sequence). V was cut by 3 bases and J by 1 base, with 13 bases left in between. There are 15 residues in the CDR3. In nucleotides, the CDR3 is TGTGCCAGTAGTATTACAGGCCTGGAGTCCTACGAGCAGTACTTC. It translates to CASSITGLESYEQYF.

The chain employs TRBV27 and TRBJ2-5; D remains unclear. Per the germline V gene, CDR1 is MNHEY and CDR2 is SMNVEV (reference sequence). Trimming pared 7 bases from V and 4 bases from J, leaving 10 bases between. CDR3 length: 12 amino acids. The CDR3 bases are TGTGCCAGCAAACTGGCCCCAGAGACCCAGTACTTC. Its translation is CASKLAPETQYF.

This chain joins TRBV13 and TRBJ1-5, with D possibly TRBD1 on 6 matching bases. V lost 4 bases to trimming and J lost 3 bases, with 10 bases between them. This CDR3 is 14 amino acids long. Germline V gives CDR1 PRHDT, CDR2 FYEKMQ (reference sequence). Here the CDR3 reads CASSSGQFNQPQHF. CDR3 sequence (DNA): TGTGCCAGCAGCTCTGGACAGTTCAATCAGCCCCAGCATTTT.

This rearrangement joins TRBV2 to TRBJ1-1, with D perhaps TRBD1 (5 bases). Per germline, CDR1 SNHLY and CDR2 FYNNEI. This CDR3 has 14 amino acids. Trimming took 4 bases from V and 0 from J, leaving 9 bases between them. The CDR3 DNA reads TGTGCCAGCAGTGTAGGGGTCATGAACACTGAAGCTTTCTTT. This encodes CASSVGVMNTEAFF.

J is TRBJ2-2 and V is TRBV11-2; 8 bases are a match to TRBD2. The junction had 16 bases not matched to a gene; V was cut back by 7 bases and J by 6 bases. CDR3 length: 17 residues. Germline lookup yields CDR1 SGHAT and CDR2 FQNNGV. The chain's CDR3 is CASTFTITSGAPGELFF. DNA for the CDR3: TGTGCCAGCACCTTTACCATAACTAGCGGAGCCCCCGGGGAGCTGTTTTTT.

This clone appeared once. The genes are TRBV6-5 and TRBJ2-1; D uncertain. This CDR3 region has 13 residues. V was shortened by 1 base and J by 10 bases, with 11 bases between the two germline ends. Germline V gives CDR1 MNHEY, CDR2 SVGAGI. CDR3 coding DNA: TGTGCCAGCAGTTACTTCCGGCGGATGGAGCAGTTCTTC. Translating gives CASSYFRRMEQFF.

The chain is built from TRBV7-3 and TRBJ1-4; no reliable D call. Trimming pared 5 bases from V and 8 bases from J, leaving 21 bases between. Germline loops: CDR1 SGHTA, CDR2 FQGTGA. CDR3 length equals 16 residues. DNA for the CDR3: TGTGCCAGCAGCCTGTTTGGACCGGGCCTAGAGGAAAAACTGTTTTTT. This gives the protein CASSLFGPGLEEKLFF.

The gene calls are TRBV5-1 and TRBJ1-1, with unresolved D. V gave up 2 bases and J gave up 3 bases, with 11 bases separating them. CDR1 and CDR2 (germline): SGHRS, YFSETQ. The CDR3 runs 14 residues. CDR3: CASSFRGPYTEAFF. For the CDR3, the DNA is TGCGCCAGCAGCTTCCGGGGTCCTTACACTGAAGCTTTCTTT.

The rearrangement joins TRBV27 to TRBJ2-1, with a tentative D call TRBD1 (6 bases). Per germline, CDR1 MNHEY and CDR2 SMNVEV (reference sequence). The length of the CDR3 is 15 residues. V was shortened by 6 bases and J by 6 bases, with 18 bases between the two germline ends. CDR3 sequence: CASSLTGSTFNEQFF. The CDR3 region has the DNA TGTGCCAGCAGCTTGACAGGATCAACCTTCAATGAGCAGTTCTTC.

The chain carries TRBV7-3 and TRBJ2-5, with TRBD2 matching over 9 bases. Unmatched junction bases numbered 5, after V lost 2 bases and J lost 4 bases. The CDR3 extends over 15 amino acids. The germline V gene encodes CDR1 SGHTA and CDR2 FQGTGA. Written as DNA, the CDR3 is TGTGCCAGCAGCTTAGGACTAGCGATGATAGAGACCCAGTACTTC. Translating it yields CASSLGLAMIETQYF.

This chain joins TRBV5-1 and TRBJ2-3, with TRBD2 as a possible D gene (6 bases). V lost 1 base and J 5 bases, leaving 14 bases between the germline ends. The V gene's germline CDR1 is SGHRS and CDR2 YFSETQ. The CDR3 loop spans 15 amino acids. Here the CDR3 DNA reads TGCGCCAGCAGCTTGATAGCGGAGAGTCAAGATACGCAGTATTTT. It yields the protein CASSLIAESQDTQYF.

V gene TRBV11-2 combines with J gene TRBJ2-7; no reliable D call. The CDR3 length is 13 residues. The V end lost 1 base, the J end lost 0 bases, and 4 bases lay between the germline ends. Germline assignment: CDR1 SGHAT and CDR2 FQNNGV. The CDR3 reads CASSLVDSYEQYF. The CDR3 bases are TGTGCCAGCAGCTTAGTCGACTCCTACGAGCAGTACTTC.

A word on this clone: A junction boundary mismatches the germline segment, possibly from a read error. This chain connects TRBV7-2 to TRBJ2-1; D unresolved. The germline V gene encodes CDR1 SGHTA and CDR2 FQGNSA. This CDR3 has 12 amino acids. The CDR3 here is CASSLGSYEDLF. Written as DNA, the CDR3 is TGTGCCAGCAGCTTAGGTTCCTATGAAGATCTCTTC.

The rearrangement joins TRBV5-4 to TRBJ1-2; D perhaps matches TRBD1 (6 bases). The V and J ends lost 4 bases and 4 bases respectively, with 14 bases between them. Germline V gene lookup returns CDR1 SGHNT and CDR2 YYREEE (reference sequence). This CDR3 is 14 amino acids long. The CDR3 spells CASSPVDSTYGYTF. In nucleotides, the CDR3 is TGTGCCAGCAGCCCGGTGGACAGCACCTATGGCTACACCTTC.

A single count supports this clone. The chain carries TRBV7-9 and TRBJ2-2, with 8 bases fitting TRBD2. This CDR3 region has 15 residues. Germline CDR1 and CDR2: SEHNR and FQNEAQ (reference sequence). The ends lost 5 bases at V and 3 bases at J; junction bases unmatched: 5. The CDR3 loop is CASSPLAGHTGELFF. The CDR3 DNA sequence: TGTGCCAGCAGCCCGTTAGCGGGACACACCGGGGAGCTGTTTTTT.

The V and J genes are TRBV5-6 and TRBJ2-1; 7 bases match TRBD2. V was pared by 0 bases and J by 10 bases, with 7 bases of the junction left unmatched. Germline V gene sequence: CDR1 SGHDT, CDR2 YYEEEE. This CDR3 region has 14 residues. CDR3 loop: CASSLGGGSPEQFF. The CDR3 DNA is TGTGCCAGCAGCTTGGGCGGCGGGAGCCCGGAGCAGTTCTTC.